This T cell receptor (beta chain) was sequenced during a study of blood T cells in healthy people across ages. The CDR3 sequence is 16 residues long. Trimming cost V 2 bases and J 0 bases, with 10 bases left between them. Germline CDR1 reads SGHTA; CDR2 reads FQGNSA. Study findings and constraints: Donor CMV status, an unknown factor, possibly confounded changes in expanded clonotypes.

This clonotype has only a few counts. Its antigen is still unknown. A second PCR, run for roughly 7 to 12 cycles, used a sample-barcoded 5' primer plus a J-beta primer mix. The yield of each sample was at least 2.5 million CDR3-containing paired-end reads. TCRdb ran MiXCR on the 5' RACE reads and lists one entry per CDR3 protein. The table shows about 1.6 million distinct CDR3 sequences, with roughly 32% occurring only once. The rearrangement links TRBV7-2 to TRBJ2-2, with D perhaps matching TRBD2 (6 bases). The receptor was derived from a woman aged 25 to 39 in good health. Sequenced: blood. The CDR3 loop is CASSLFPGANTGELFF. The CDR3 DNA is TGTGCCAGCAGCTTATTTCCGGGGGCGAACACCGGGGAGCTGTTTTTT.